This TCR beta chain derives from a study of blood T cell repertoires in COVID-19. The wider study: The origin of the acute and convalescent COVID-19 samples was the United States, Italy and Spain. From T cells, B-cell-depleted T cells, or PBMCs came the material, which was cDNA or gDNA.

The CDR3 has 18 residues. Trimming removed 5 bases from V and 4 bases from J; junction bases left unmatched: 12. Germline lookup yields CDR1 MNHEY and CDR2 SVGEGT. Living in 24 US areas, the participants were between roughly 18 and 90 years of age. Participants had their cohort set by participant-reported clinical history. TCRdb keeps only in-frame clones here, not all; method: immunoSEQ multiplex PCR. The sample contains 390,000 or so clones, 80% to 90% of which appear only once. The rearrangement joins TRBV6-2 or TRBV6-3 to TRBJ2-6, with 9 nucleotides matching TRBD1. The sequenced material came from PBMCs or T cells enriched from blood (not recorded which). This TCR was recovered from a young man who had recovered from COVID-19. The CDR3 region is CASSARPGTGLGANVLTF. CDR3 nucleotides: TGTGCCAGCAGTGCCCGTCCCGGGACAGGGTTAGGGGCCAACGTCCTGACTTTC.